The present TCR beta chain was sequenced within a study of cytomegalovirus exposure and HLA in healthy donors (TCRdb year 2017). Context from the whole study: An earlier analysis of approximately 550 of the donors reported more than 250 Gb of sequence data and 117 million unique TCR beta sequences from some 180 million T cells. Approximately 300 gigabases of sequencing data and approximately 80 million unique TCR sequences were included in an early release covering about 600 HLA-typed donors. Of the roughly 400 genotyped donors, 75% to 85% were placed in the genetic ancestry cluster associated with self-reported Caucasian donors. The study was designed to test whether signatures of past pathogen exposure could be identified by cataloging public T cell receptors. The T cell repertoires of several hundred subjects were profiled by immunosequencing and related to cytomegalovirus serostatus. A separate validation cohort of about 110 different subjects was used in addition to the roughly 620-subject first cohort. High-throughput TCR immunosequencing, statistical association of individual TCRs with disease status, and machine learning were combined to predict cytomegalovirus infection status. A later analysis re-analyzed previously published TCR beta repertoires from 550 to 700 donors and added high-resolution HLA genotyping to study TCR occurrence patterns. Rather than drawing on any new phenotypic data, the later analysis identified candidate immune exposures from TCR beta sequences and the way those sequences occurred across donors. To decide whether each TCR beta V gene segment behaved as functional or pseudogenic, an earlier analysis of approximately 620 of the donors relied on high-throughput TCR beta sequencing. Donor age, sex, ethnicity and CMV serostatus were compiled alongside the repertoire data. A later genetic analysis used genome-wide SNP genotypes for about 65% of the 666 donors, treating that subset as a discovery cohort. All discovery cohort repertoires had been generated on a single sequencing platform. HLA typing included class I and class II loci at four-digit resolution. The number of typed donors differed by locus: roughly 629-640 for A, B, C, DRB1 and DQB1; 500 to 550 for DQA1; over 600 for DPA1; and around 450 for DPB1. Because of strong linkage in the cohort, five DR-DQ haplotypes were treated as single units for association and clustering. Among about 410 genotyped donors of the cohort, an average of approximately 220,000 unique TCR beta nucleotide sequences was sequenced per donor, of which roughly 17% were non-productive. Results and caveats for the whole study, not just this receptor: Because counts were too low, about 17 rarely observed V segments, including chromosome 9 orphons, were excluded from the earlier analysis of 587 of the donors. Roughly uniform sequencing depth across donors was assumed in presence/absence analyses, although this assumption may not hold. A cluster of highly shared sequence variants was judged likely to be a technical artifact of the sequencing pipeline. Compared with equally common non-associated chains, HLA-associated TCR beta chains in a later analysis were more clonally expanded and had lower generation probabilities. In the study, approximately 160 TCR beta chains were listed as associated with cytomegalovirus. This cohort had only TCR beta chains sequenced, and the lack of alpha or paired-chain data limited which features could be detected. The classifier was reported to diagnose cytomegalovirus status with high specificity and sensitivity in both the original and validation cohorts. The only immune exposure information available for the cohort was CMV serostatus. The authors suggested that the approach could potentially be extended to other disease states and immunological phenotypes. A few of the identified cytomegalovirus-associated TCR beta chains were confirmed in vitro to be specific for cytomegalovirus antigens. Most CMV-associated TCR beta chains appeared to be HLA-restricted in a later analysis, and the HLA associations seemed to be driven largely by CMV exposure. Compared with the approximately 670-donor mean, donors in an Asian-associated ancestry cluster had fewer N-insertions in productive TCRs, according to a later genetic analysis. While some public TCRs were present in many individuals, most TCR sequences turned up only very rarely across donors. An earlier analysis of approximately 570 of the donors showed that most TCR beta V segments appeared in productive rearrangements either about 87% or about 30% of the time, which broadly matched IMGT annotations. According to a later analysis, TCR association rates differed among HLA loci, with DRB1 alleles showing the most associated TCRs and HLA-C alleles showing the fewest. Some IMGT-functional V segments, including TRBV6-2 and TRBV6-3, could not be distinguished by the 87-base-pair reads and were therefore excluded. V-gene and J-gene trimming of TCR beta chains was associated with a missense DCLRE1C variant in a later genetic analysis, and the association was replicated in an independent cohort. A further reported finding was that TCR beta sequences accurately predicted the HLA-A and HLA-B alleles for most subjects in the first cohort. Because HLA typing was missing for some donors at each locus, association tests included only the typed subset. When HLA alleles, especially DR and DQ, strongly co-occurred, attributing TCR associations to individual alleles was difficult. Linkage disequilibrium might explain the correlated functional status among segregating V segments, but an unknown experimental factor could not be excluded. In a later analysis, several top co-occurrence clusters were reported to appear linked to parvovirus B19, influenza, CMV and Epstein-Barr virus. A later analysis associated approximately 17,000 TCR beta sequences with specific HLA alleles at a false discovery rate of 0.05.

About this clone itself: Its target antigen remains unknown. Base qualities are not provided; no much larger clone lies one nucleotide away.

The cohort consisted of approximately 670 healthy bone marrow donors. All cohort members were sampled while nominally healthy, although unrecorded immune exposures were likely present. The donor was CMV seronegative and was included in the group of a few hundred seronegative cohort members. A peripheral blood sample was provided by each donor, and peripheral blood mononuclear cells were used for TCR beta sequencing. Genomic DNA was extracted from the blood cell samples with the Qiagen DNeasy Blood Extraction Kit. The library was obtained by the immunoSEQ multiplex PCR assay. For the multiplex PCR, a mixture combining 60 forward primers for TCR Vbeta segments and 13 reverse primers for TCR Jbeta segments was used. Amplification of the CDR3 region of rearranged TCR beta genes was performed with a multiplex PCR assay on genomic DNA. On the Illumina HiSeq System, the amplified TCR beta libraries were sequenced as 87-base-pair reads. Per the authors' processing: A later analysis tallied roughly 80 million unique TCR beta chains across the 610 or so repertoires, and about 10 million of those chains were shared by two or more donors. Raw reads were error-corrected and collapsed into unique sequences with a nearest-neighbor algorithm that merged closely related sequences to remove PCR and sequencing errors. CDR3 sequences were aligned to IMGT reference sequences to assign V, D and J gene segments. For a sequence to be retained, a match of at least six nucleotides to both a V gene segment and a J gene segment was required. A rearrangement was called productive if the CDR3 had no stop codons and remained in frame with V and J, and every other rearrangement was called non-productive. CDR3 was defined by IMGT convention, running from the second conserved V-encoded cysteine to the conserved J-encoded phenylalanine. The earlier analysis of about 530 of the donors excluded any sequence lacking an unambiguous match to a single V gene segment. In an earlier analysis of roughly 600 of the donors, a V segment was called functional when productive rearrangements were above 56.7%, and segregating when the standard deviation between donors exceeded 5%. A statistical classification framework was built for diagnosing cytomegalovirus status from the catalog of TCR beta chain sequences. A later analysis assigned V and J genes by comparing TCR nucleotide sequences with IMGT/GENE-DB human TR gene sequences. Using the TCRdist pipeline, a later analysis assigned CDR3 sequences along with most-parsimonious VDJ recombination scenarios. In a later analysis, every TCR beta chain was defined by the combination of its CDR3 amino acid sequence and its V-gene family, and reads without a unique V-gene family were dropped. A later analysis removed nearly 600 highly shared, low-generation-probability nucleotide sequences to deal with suspected cross-contamination and a sequencing artifact. For each public chain, a later analysis derived a clonal expansion index from normalized ranks of inferred template counts within each repertoire. In a later analysis, generation probabilities were computed with a VDJ recombination model fitted to out-of-frame rearrangements, and the resulting probabilities were checked against IGoR. Hypergeometric tests were used in a later analysis to score TCR-TCR, TCR-HLA and TCR-CMV co-occurrence, with a repertoire-size bias correction applied to the TCR pairs. False discovery rates were estimated in a later analysis by permuting HLA or CMV assignments 20 times. In a later analysis, co-occurring TCRs were grouped using DBSCAN, with TCRdist sequence similarity added in when clustering inside HLA-allele-positive subsets. Repertoires with fewer than 30,000 or more than 120,000 public chains were left out of co-occurrence clustering, as were four to six repertoires with anomalous nucleotide sharing. This is the immuneACCESS table as TCRdb keeps it, with only in-frame sequences that have V and J called. A part of the clones is gone; compared with another copy, unresolved V genes explain less than half, and the rest is unexplained. The V and J calls and clone size are taken from that table; D and trimming were inferred from the DNA. The sample table lists 80,000 to 100,000 clones, around 67% of them with a count of one. The top ten constitute 2% to 2.5% of the sample.

V is pruned by 4 bases and J by 6 bases, leaving 8 bases of the junction without a gene match. From cysteine to phenylalanine, the CDR3 is 16 amino acids long. Left in the record is the CDR3 DNA by itself, 48 bases read in frame from the first base. CDR1 and CDR2 (MNHNY, SVGAGI) derive from the germline V gene (reference sequence). The chain couples TRBV6-6 to TRBJ1-6, with 8 bases in between that match TRBD1. Input material: PBMCs. This TCR was recovered from a man in his forties or fifties in good health and CMV-seronegative. The CDR3 region has the sequence CASSSWQGASNSPLHF. At the DNA level, the sequence is TGTGCCAGCAGTTCATGGCAGGGGGCCTCTAATTCACCCCTCCACTTT.